The source of this T cell receptor (beta chain) is a study of cytomegalovirus exposure and HLA in healthy donors. Of note for this clone: Its antigen is undetermined.

PCR used 60 Vbeta primers and 13 Jbeta primers. TCRdb's copy holds only in-frame clones and misses some; the assay was immunoSEQ multiplex PCR. The table shows around 120,000 clones, with roughly four fifths occurring only once. V lost 4 bases, J lost 5 bases, and 5 bases stayed unmatched. CDR3 size: 14 residues. Germline loops: CDR1 SGHRS, CDR2 YFSETQ. Study outcomes and limitations: Previous analysis showed most TCR beta V segments were productive about 87% or about 30% of the time. Association with HLA alleles at 0.05 false discovery rate was found for about 17,000 TCR beta sequences in a later analysis. Researchers reported in a later analysis that a missense DCLRE1C variant was tied to TCR beta V- and J-gene trimming.

V gene TRBV5-1 combines with J gene TRBJ2-7; 11 nucleotides line up with TRBD2. The TCR originated in a male donor in good health and CMV-seropositive. Sequenced material: PBMCs. The CDR3 spells CASSGRSGRDEQYF. DNA for the CDR3: TGCGCCAGCAGCGGACGTAGCGGGAGGGACGAGCAGTACTTC.